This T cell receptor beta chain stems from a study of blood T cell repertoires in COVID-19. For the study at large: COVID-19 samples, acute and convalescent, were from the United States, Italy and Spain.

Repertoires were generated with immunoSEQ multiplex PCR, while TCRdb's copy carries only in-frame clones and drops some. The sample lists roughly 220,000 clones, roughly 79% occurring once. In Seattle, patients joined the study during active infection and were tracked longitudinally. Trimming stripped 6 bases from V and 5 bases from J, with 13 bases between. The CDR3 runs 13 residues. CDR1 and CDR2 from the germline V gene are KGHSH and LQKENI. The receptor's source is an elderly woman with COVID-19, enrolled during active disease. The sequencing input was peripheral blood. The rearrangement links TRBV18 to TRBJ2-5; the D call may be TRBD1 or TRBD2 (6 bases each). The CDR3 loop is CASSPGEEETQYF. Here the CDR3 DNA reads TGTGCCAGCTCCCCAGGGGAGGAGGAGACCCAGTACTTC.